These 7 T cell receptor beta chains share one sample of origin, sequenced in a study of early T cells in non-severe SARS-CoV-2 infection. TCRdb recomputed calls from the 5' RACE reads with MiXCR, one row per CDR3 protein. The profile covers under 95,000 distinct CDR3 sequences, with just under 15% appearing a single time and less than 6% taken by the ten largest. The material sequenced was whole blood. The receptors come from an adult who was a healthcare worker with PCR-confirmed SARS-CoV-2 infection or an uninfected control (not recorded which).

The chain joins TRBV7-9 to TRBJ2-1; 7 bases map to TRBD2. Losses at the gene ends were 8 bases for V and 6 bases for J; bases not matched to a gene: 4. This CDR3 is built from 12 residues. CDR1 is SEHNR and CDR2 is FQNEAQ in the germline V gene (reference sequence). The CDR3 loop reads CASVRTSNEQFF. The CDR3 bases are TGTGCCAGCGTCCGGACTAGCAATGAGCAGTTCTTC.

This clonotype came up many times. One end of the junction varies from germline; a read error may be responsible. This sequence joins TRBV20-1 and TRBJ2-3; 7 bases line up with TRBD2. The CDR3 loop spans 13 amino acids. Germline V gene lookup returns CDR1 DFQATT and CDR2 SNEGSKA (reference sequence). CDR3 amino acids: CSRPGGLSDTQYF. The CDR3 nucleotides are TGTTCCAGGCCGGGAGGCCTCTCAGATACGCAGTATTTT.

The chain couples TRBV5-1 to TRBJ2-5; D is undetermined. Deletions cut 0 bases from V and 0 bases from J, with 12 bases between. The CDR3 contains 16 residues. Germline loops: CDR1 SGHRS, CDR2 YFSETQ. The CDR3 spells CASSLGNSPYQETQYF. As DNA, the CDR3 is TGCGCCAGCAGCTTGGGGAACAGCCCCTACCAAGAGACCCAGTACTTC. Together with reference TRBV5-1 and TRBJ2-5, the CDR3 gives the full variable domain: KAGVTQTPRYLIKTRGQQVTLSCSPISGHRSVSWYQQTPGQGLQFLFEYFSETQRNKGNFPGRFSGRQFSNSRSEMNVSTLELGDSALYLCASSLGNSPYQETQYFGPGTRLLVL.

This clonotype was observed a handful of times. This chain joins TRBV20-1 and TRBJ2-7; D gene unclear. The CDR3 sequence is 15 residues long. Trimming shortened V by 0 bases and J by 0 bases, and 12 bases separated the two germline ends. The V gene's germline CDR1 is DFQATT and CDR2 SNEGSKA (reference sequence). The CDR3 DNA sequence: TGCAGTGCTAGAGATATACCGACGGCCTCCTACGAGCAGTACTTC. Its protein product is CSARDIPTASYEQYF.

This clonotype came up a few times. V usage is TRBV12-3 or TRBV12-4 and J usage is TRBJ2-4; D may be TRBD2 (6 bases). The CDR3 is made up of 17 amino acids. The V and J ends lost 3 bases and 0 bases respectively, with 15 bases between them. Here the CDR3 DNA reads TGTGCCAGCAGTTTGGGGGGACTGTATATAGCCAAAAACATTCAGTACTTC. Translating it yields CASSLGGLYIAKNIQYF.

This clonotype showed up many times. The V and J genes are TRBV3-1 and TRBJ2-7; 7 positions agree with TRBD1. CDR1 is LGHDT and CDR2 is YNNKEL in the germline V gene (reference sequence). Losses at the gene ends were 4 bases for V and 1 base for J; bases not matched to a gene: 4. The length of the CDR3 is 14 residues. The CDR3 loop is CASSPVRGSYEQYF. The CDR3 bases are TGTGCCAGCAGCCCCGTCAGGGGGTCCTACGAGCAGTACTTC.

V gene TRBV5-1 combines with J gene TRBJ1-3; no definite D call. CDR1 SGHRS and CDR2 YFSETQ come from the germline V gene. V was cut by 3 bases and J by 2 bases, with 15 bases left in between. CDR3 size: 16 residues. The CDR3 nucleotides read TGCGCCAGCAGCTCGGCGGGAAGCTCTGCTGGAAACACCATATATTTT. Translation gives CASSSAGSSAGNTIYF.